This is a list of T cell receptor beta chains from one sample in a study of T-cell reconstitution after alpha-beta-depleted transplantation in children. Using its own MiXCR run on the PCR reads, TCRdb lists one record per CDR3 protein. This repertoire shows a few hundred thousand distinct CDR3 sequences, roughly a tenth found once; its top ten account for less than 9%. The sequences come from PBMCs, collected before TCRalphabeta/CD19-depleted stem cell transplant. The receptor source for this set is a boy under three years old with acute myeloid leukemia, due to receive a stem cell transplant. Each CDR3 is given with its conserved first and last residue. The order of the fields is clone size, V gene, CDR3 length, J gene, D gene, CDR3 DNA, CDR3 protein. D genes are given only for firm matches. Rows may omit the clone size; those that give it use once, few, many or a size class.

abundance: few; v_gene: TRBV4-1; len: 14; j_gene: TRBJ1-1; d_gene: .; CDR3nt: TGCGCCAGCAGCCATCTAACAGGGACCGCTGAAGCTTTCTTT; CDR3aa: CASSHLTGTAEAFF
abundance: many; v_gene: TRBV7-2; len: 16; j_gene: TRBJ2-3; d_gene: TRBD1; CDR3nt: TGTGCCAGCAGCTTGACAGGGGGCAAAGTGAAAGATACGCAGTATTTT; CDR3aa: CASSLTGGKVKDTQYF
abundance: .; v_gene: TRBV28; len: 14; j_gene: TRBJ1-5; d_gene: .; CDR3nt: TGTGCCAGCAGCTCCGGGACTCCCCGTCGGCCCCAGCATTTT; CDR3aa: CASSSGTPRRPQHF
abundance: many; v_gene: TRBV18; len: 14; j_gene: TRBJ2-7; d_gene: TRBD1; CDR3nt: TGTGCCAGCTCACCGGGACAGGGCTCCTACGAGCAGTACTTC; CDR3aa: CASSPGQGSYEQYF
abundance: many; v_gene: TRBV5-5; len: 16; j_gene: TRBJ1-5; d_gene: .; CDR3nt: TGTGCCAGCAGCTTGTACGAGGGGTGGGGCAATCAGCCCCAGCATTTT; CDR3aa: CASSLYEGWGNQPQHF
abundance: many; v_gene: TRBV6-2/TRBV6-3; len: 14; j_gene: TRBJ1-1; d_gene: .; CDR3nt: TGTGCCAGCAGTTATGGGGGTATATACACTGAAGCTTTCTTT; CDR3aa: CASSYGGIYTEAFF
abundance: many; v_gene: TRBV3-1; len: 16; j_gene: TRBJ2-3; d_gene: .; CDR3nt: TGTGCCAGCAGCCAAGATCAGGGGACCTACACAGATACGCAGTATTTT; CDR3aa: CASSQDQGTYTDTQYF
abundance: many; v_gene: TRBV7-2; len: 15; j_gene: TRBJ2-3; d_gene: TRBD1; CDR3nt: TGTGCCAGCAGCGCCCGGGACAGGGGGCGAGATACGCAGTATTTT; CDR3aa: CASSARDRGRDTQYF
abundance: many; v_gene: TRBV20-1; len: 13; j_gene: TRBJ1-4; d_gene: .; CDR3nt: TGCAGTGCTAGCGACGGCTCTAATGAAAAACTGTTTTTT; CDR3aa: CSASDGSNEKLFF
abundance: .; v_gene: TRBV6-2/TRBV6-3; len: 17; j_gene: TRBJ2-1; d_gene: TRBD2; CDR3nt: TGTGCCAGCAGTTACGCGCGCCCGGGACTAGAAGACAATGAGCAGTTCTTC; CDR3aa: CASSYARPGLEDNEQFF
abundance: many; v_gene: TRBV27; len: 16; j_gene: TRBJ1-6; d_gene: TRBD1; CDR3nt: TGTGCCAGCAGTTTTAGGACAGGCCCCTATAATTCACCCCTCCACTTT; CDR3aa: CASSFRTGPYNSPLHF
abundance: .; v_gene: TRBV28; len: 14; j_gene: TRBJ2-7; d_gene: TRBD1; CDR3nt: TGTGCCAGCAGTCTCCCGGGACAGGTTGACGAGCAGTACTTC; CDR3aa: CASSLPGQVDEQYF
abundance: many; v_gene: TRBV27; len: 17; j_gene: TRBJ2-3; d_gene: .; CDR3nt: TGTGCCAGCAGTAGAGACCGCAATTACCGTCCCGCAGATACGCAGTATTTT; CDR3aa: CASSRDRNYRPADTQYF
abundance: many; v_gene: TRBV5-1; len: 15; j_gene: TRBJ1-2; d_gene: TRBD1; CDR3nt: TGCGCCAGCAAGGAAGGGTTGGGACAGACCTATGGCTACACCTTC; CDR3aa: CASKEGLGQTYGYTF
abundance: many; v_gene: TRBV7-2; len: 14; j_gene: TRBJ2-3; d_gene: .; CDR3nt: TGTGCCAGCAGCTCCTCGGGCGGCACAGATACGCAGTATTTT; CDR3aa: CASSSSGGTDTQYF
abundance: many; v_gene: TRBV7-2; len: 19; j_gene: TRBJ2-7; d_gene: TRBD2; CDR3nt: TGTGCCAGCAGCTTAGTCGCTAGCGGGAGCTCTCGGGCCTCCTACGAGCAGTACTTC; CDR3aa: CASSLVASGSSRASYEQYF
abundance: many; v_gene: TRBV4-2; len: 16; j_gene: TRBJ2-1; d_gene: TRBD2; CDR3nt: TGTGCCAGCAGCCAAGATAAATGGCGGGAGGGTGATGAGCAGTTCTTC; CDR3aa: CASSQDKWREGDEQFF
abundance: .; v_gene: TRBV18; len: 15; j_gene: TRBJ2-3; d_gene: TRBD2; CDR3nt: TGTGCCAGCTCAACGGTGACTAGCGTCACAGATACGCAGTATTTT; CDR3aa: CASSTVTSVTDTQYF
abundance: many; v_gene: TRBV7-9; len: 14; j_gene: TRBJ1-2; d_gene: .; CDR3nt: TGTGCCAGCAGCTTACTGAAGCCGAACTATGGCTACACCTTC; CDR3aa: CASSLLKPNYGYTF
abundance: few; v_gene: TRBV20-1; len: 14; j_gene: TRBJ2-3; d_gene: TRBD2; CDR3nt: TGCAGTGTCGCCCGGGCGGGGGGCACAGATACGCAGTATTTT; CDR3aa: CSVARAGGTDTQYF
abundance: few; v_gene: TRBV11-1; len: 19; j_gene: TRBJ2-1; d_gene: TRBD2; CDR3nt: TGTGCCAGCAGCCGACCGGGACTAGCGGGGCCGCTATCCTACAATGAGCAGTTCTTC; CDR3aa: CASSRPGLAGPLSYNEQFF